A selection of T cell receptor beta chains follows, all from one sample in a study of shared clonotypes between healthy human individuals. Libraries were prepared by immunoSEQ multiplex PCR; TCRdb keeps only in-frame clonotypes and omits some of them. The profile shows around 980,000 clones, 78% of them singletons. The source material was memory CD4+ T cells from PBMCs. These receptors originate from a man aged 18 to 30 in good health. Some clones in this sample may be carry-over from other donors' samples. Each CDR3 is given with its conserved first and last residue. The order of the fields is clone size, V gene, CDR3 length, D gene, J gene, CDR3 DNA, CDR3 protein. A D gene is named only where the DNA matches it firmly. Part of the rows lack a size; the others show once, few, many or a class for expanded clones.

-	TRBV29-1	14	-	TRBJ2-3	TGCAGCGCCCTCGGACTATATAGCACAGATACGCAGTATTTT	CSALGLYSTDTQYF
-	TRBV6-4	13	-	TRBJ1-2	TGTGCCAGCAGCGCGACAGTGGGCTATGGCTACACCTTC	CASSATVGYGYTF
-	TRBV2	12	-	TRBJ1-5	TGTGCCAGCAGTGAGGGTCATCAGCCCCAGCATTTT	CASSEGHQPQHF
-	TRBV28	14	-	TRBJ1-2	TGTGCCAGCAGGTATACCGGGGCGTCCTATGGCTACACCTTC	CASRYTGASYGYTF
-	TRBV19	17	TRBD1	TRBJ2-6	TGTGCCAGCACAAGGGACAGGGGATATGCTGGGGCCAACGTCCTGACTTTC	CASTRDRGYAGANVLTF
-	TRBV9	14	-	TRBJ1-5	TGTGCCAGCAGCCCCTTGGGCAGCAATCAGCCCCAGCATTTT	CASSPLGSNQPQHF
-	TRBV28	16	-	TRBJ1-2	TGTGCCAGCAGTTCCCTGAATCGCTCAACGGTACATGGCTACACCTTC	CASSSLNRSTVHGYTF
-	TRBV15	13	-	TRBJ1-1	TGTGCCACCAGCAGAGATAGGAATACTGAAGCTTTCTTT	CATSRDRNTEAFF
-	TRBV11-2	15	TRBD2	TRBJ2-3	TGTGCCAGCAGCTTAGGGGGCGGGAGAATAGATACGCAGTATTTT	CASSLGGGRIDTQYF
-	TRBV5-4	14	-	TRBJ2-2	TGTGCCAGCAGCAAGTATACGAACACCGGGGAGCTGTTTTTT	CASSKYTNTGELFF
-	TRBV10-3	15	TRBD1	TRBJ2-1	TGTGACCTACAGGGGCTAGTGCTAATTTACAATGAGCAGTTCTTC	CDLQGLVLIYNEQFF
-	TRBV28	13	-	TRBJ1-2	TGTGCCAGCAGGGTAGGAGCTAACTATGGCTACACCTTC	CASRVGANYGYTF
-	TRBV6-1	13	-	TRBJ2-1	TGTGCCACCTTTTGGCCGGAGGACAATGAGCAGTTCTTC	CATFWPEDNEQFF
-	TRBV7-6	15	TRBD2	TRBJ2-1	TGTGCCAGCAGCACCCTGGGGGAGGGCCACAATGAGCAGTTCTTC	CASSTLGEGHNEQFF
-	TRBV11-2	11	-	TRBJ2-1	TGTGCCAGCAGCCGACTAGATGAGCAGTTCTTC	CASSRLDEQFF
-	TRBV6-5	15	TRBD2	TRBJ2-6	TGTGCCAGCAGCCGGAGGGAGGGTGTGGCCAACGTCCTGACTTTC	CASSRREGVANVLTF
once	TRBV30	12	-	TRBJ1-2	TGTGCCTGGAGTGGGGGAAGCTATGGCTACACCTTC	CAWSGGSYGYTF
-	TRBV7-9	13	-	TRBJ2-2	TGTGCCAGCAAGTCCATAAACACCGGGGAGCTGTTTTTT	CASKSINTGELFF
-	TRBV5-1	14	TRBD2	TRBJ2-1	TGCGCCAGCAGCTTGGGGACTAGCGGGGGCGCAGGGTTCTTC	CASSLGTSGGAGFF
-	TRBV30	13	-	TRBJ1-1	TGTGCCTGGAGTTCGGGGGTGAACACTGAAGCTTTCTTT	CAWSSGVNTEAFF
-	TRBV7-2	15	TRBD2	TRBJ2-7	TGTGCCAGCAGCTTAGGGGCGGGAGCGGTGTACGAGCAGTACTTC	CASSLGAGAVYEQYF
-	TRBV28	12	TRBD1	TRBJ1-2	TGTGCCAGCAGTTTAACAGGGGGCGGCTACACCTTC	CASSLTGGGYTF
-	TRBV5-1	16	TRBD2	TRBJ2-3	TGCGCCAGCAGCCCGGTGGGAGGGAGCAGGACAGATACGCAGTATTTT	CASSPVGGSRTDTQYF
-	TRBV15	13	TRBD2	TRBJ2-4	TGTGCCACAGCGAGCGGGAGGAGGGACATTCAGTACTTC	CATASGRRDIQYF
-	TRBV11-2	13	-	TRBJ1-1	TGTGCCAGCACCCCCCGAAGGAACACTGAAGCTTTCTTT	CASTPRRNTEAFF
once	TRBV28	18	-	TRBJ2-2	TGTGCCAGCAGTTTGGGTTGGAGCGGTTCTATAAACACCGGGGAGCTGTTTTTT	CASSLGWSGSINTGELFF
-	TRBV30	13	TRBD1	TRBJ1-1	TGTGCCTGGATGACAGGGCCTAACACTGAAGCTTTCTTT	CAWMTGPNTEAFF
-	TRBV11-1	16	TRBD2	TRBJ2-5	TGTGCCAGCAGCCAAGGACTAGCGGGAGGACGGGAGACCCAGTACTTC	CASSQGLAGGRETQYF
-	TRBV9	13	TRBD1	TRBJ2-5	TGTGCCAGCAGCCCCGGGACAGAAGAGACCCAGTACTTC	CASSPGTEETQYF
-	TRBV5-5	15	-	TRBJ2-3	TGTGCCAGCAGCTTGTACAGGCCTACCACAGATACGCAGTATTTT	CASSLYRPTTDTQYF
-	TRBV6-1	11	-	TRBJ2-7	TGTGCCACGGGGAATCCCTACGAGCAGTACTTC	CATGNPYEQYF
once	TRBV7-2	17	-	TRBJ1-3	TGTGCCAGCAGCTTATCTCGAGGGATTTCATCTGGAAACACCATATATTTT	CASSLSRGISSGNTIYF
-	TRBV19	14	-	TRBJ2-7	TGTGCCAGCCGAACGACCCACCAAGGCTACGAGCAGTACTTC	CASRTTHQGYEQYF
-	TRBV28	15	TRBD2	TRBJ2-1	TGTGCCAGCAGCCCGAGCGGGAGACCCCCCAATGAGCAGTTCTTC	CASSPSGRPPNEQFF
-	TRBV9	15	-	TRBJ2-1	TGTGCCAGCAGCGTAGAGGGAGGTGGGCACAATGAGCAGTTCTTC	CASSVEGGGHNEQFF
-	TRBV9	13	-	TRBJ2-7	TGTGCCAGCGGCGGGATGACGTCCTACGAGCAGTACTTC	CASGGMTSYEQYF
-	TRBV15	13	-	TRBJ1-2	TGTGCCACCAGCCAGGGAAAGAACTATGGCTACACCTTC	CATSQGKNYGYTF
-	TRBV5-4	14	-	TRBJ2-3	TGTGCCAGCAATACAGGGTGGGGGCCAGATACGCAGTATTTT	CASNTGWGPDTQYF
-	TRBV4-1	15	-	TRBJ1-2	TGCGCCAGCAGCCTAGGACCAACCACAGGGCTTGGCTACACCTTC	CASSLGPTTGLGYTF
-	TRBV5-4	14	-	TRBJ1-2	TGTGCCAGCAGCTTGGGCAGGGGCGACTATGGCTACACCTTC	CASSLGRGDYGYTF
-	TRBV2	14	-	TRBJ1-1	TGTGCCAGCAGTGTTGGGGGGGCGAACACTGAAGCTTTCTTT	CASSVGGANTEAFF
-	TRBV25-1	16	-	TRBJ1-1	TGTGCCAGCAGTGAATCGATCTCGGACAGGAACACTGAAGCTTTCTTT	CASSESISDRNTEAFF
-	TRBV2	13	TRBD1	TRBJ1-1	TGTGCCAGCAGTGTGAGGGACAGGGTTTCCGCTTTCTTT	CASSVRDRVSAFF
-	TRBV7-8	13	TRBD1	TRBJ2-5	TGTGCCAGCAGCGGGACAGGGAAAGAGACCCAGTACTTC	CASSGTGKETQYF
-	TRBV20-1	11	-	TRBJ1-1	TGCAGTGCTAGATCGCCCCGGGAAGCTTTCTTT	CSARSPREAFF
-	TRBV2	14	TRBD1	TRBJ1-5	TGTGCCAGCAGCGGTACAGGGGGCCGTCAGCCCCAGCATTTT	CASSGTGGRQPQHF
few	TRBV19	15	-	TRBJ1-5	TGTGCCAGTAGTATAGGGCAGGTGAATAATCAGCCCCAGCATTTT	CASSIGQVNNQPQHF
-	TRBV6-5	14	-	TRBJ2-7	TGTGCCAGCACCAACCCAGGGGGGGCCTACGAGCAGTACTTC	CASTNPGGAYEQYF
-	TRBV19	17	TRBD2	TRBJ2-3	TGTGCCAGTAGACGGCCGGGACTAGCGGGACTCACAGATACGCAGTATTTT	CASRRPGLAGLTDTQYF
once	TRBV14	13	-	TRBJ2-5	TGTGCCAGCAGCCGAGGGACGCAAGAGACCCAGTACTTC	CASSRGTQETQYF
-	TRBV15	16	-	TRBJ2-5	TGTGCCACCTCCAGGGTCACCACGGGGAGCCAAGAGACCCAGTACTTC	CATSRVTTGSQETQYF
-	TRBV7-2	15	TRBD2	TRBJ2-1	TGTGCCAGCAGCTTACTAAGCGGGAGAAACAATGAGCAGTTCTTC	CASSLLSGRNNEQFF
-	TRBV28	18	TRBD1	TRBJ2-7	TGTGCCAGCAGTCCCCCTTGGGACAGGGGAAGTAGGGCCTACGAGCAGTACTTC	CASSPPWDRGSRAYEQYF
-	TRBV18	14	-	TRBJ2-5	TGTGCCAGCTCACCATCCAACAATCGAGAGACCCAGTACTTC	CASSPSNNRETQYF
-	TRBV5-1	14	-	TRBJ1-1	TGCGCCAGCAGCTTGGATCGACCGAACACTGAAGCTTTCTTT	CASSLDRPNTEAFF
-	TRBV2	14	-	TRBJ2-7	TGTGCCAGCTCAAAACTTGGGCTGACCTACGAGCAGTACTTC	CASSKLGLTYEQYF
-	TRBV9	16	TRBD2	TRBJ2-1	TGTGCCAGCAGCGCACCAGCGGGAGACCTCAACGGTGAGCAGTTCTTC	CASSAPAGDLNGEQFF
once	TRBV6-4	15	TRBD2	TRBJ2-1	TGTGCCAGCAGCGTAAGCGGGGGGAGCTACAATGAGCAGTTCTTC	CASSVSGGSYNEQFF
-	TRBV9	15	-	TRBJ2-3	TGTGCCAGCAGCGTCCTTAGCGGTAGCACAGATACGCAGTATTTT	CASSVLSGSTDTQYF